The clone carrying this T cell receptor beta chain is deemed medium-sized by its frequency. The antigen is not known. The data were obtained in a study of CXCR3-negative and CXCR3-positive naive CD8 T cells. Study summary: For each library, about 1.5 +/- 0.3 million TRB reads were obtained, 130 million to 150 million in total. Study results and caveats: Within a donor, both naive subsets shared TRBV-TRBJ usage, unlike memory cells. TRB CDR3 properties served as the basis for inferring TCR strength, and surface CD5 was comparable between naive subsets.

Preparation of TRB cDNA libraries relied on 5' RACE carrying UMI labels. TCRdb re-called the 5' RACE reads; every CDR3 protein appears as one record, without DNA. The data show roughly 8,000 distinct CDR3 sequences, and the top ten clones hold 1% to 1.4%. The length of the CDR3 is 15 residues. Looked up from germline, CDR1 is DFQATT and CDR2 is SNEGSKA (reference sequence). Sample: naive CXCR3- CD8+ T cells from blood. The subset here: CD45RO-CCR7+CD27+CD95- naive CD8+ T cells lacking CXCR3 (TNR3-). V and J are TRBV20-1 and TRBJ2-3; TCRdb calls TRBD2, which cannot be checked without DNA. The receptor was isolated from a human donor in good health. Some clones in this sample may be carry-over from other donors' samples. CDR3 sequence reads: CSATLAETSTDTQYF.